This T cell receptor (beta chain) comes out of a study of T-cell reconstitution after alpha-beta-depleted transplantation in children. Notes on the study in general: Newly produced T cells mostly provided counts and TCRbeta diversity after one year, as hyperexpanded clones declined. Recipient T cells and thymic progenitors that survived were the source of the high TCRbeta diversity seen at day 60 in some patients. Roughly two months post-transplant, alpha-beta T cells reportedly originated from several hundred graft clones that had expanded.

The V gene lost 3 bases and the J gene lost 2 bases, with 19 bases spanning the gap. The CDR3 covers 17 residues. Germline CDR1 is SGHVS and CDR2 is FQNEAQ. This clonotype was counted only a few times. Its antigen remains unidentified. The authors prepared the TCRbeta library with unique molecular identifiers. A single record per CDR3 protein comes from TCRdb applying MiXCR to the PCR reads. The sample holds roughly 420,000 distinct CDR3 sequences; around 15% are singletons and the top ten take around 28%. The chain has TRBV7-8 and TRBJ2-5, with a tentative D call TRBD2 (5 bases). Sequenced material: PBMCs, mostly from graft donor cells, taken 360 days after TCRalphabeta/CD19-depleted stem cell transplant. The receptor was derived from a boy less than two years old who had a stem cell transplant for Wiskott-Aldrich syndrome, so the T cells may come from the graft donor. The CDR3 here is CASSLRVLGLAQETQYF. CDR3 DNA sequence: TGTGCCAGCAGCTTGAGGGTTTTGGGGTTGGCGCAAGAGACCCAGTACTTC.